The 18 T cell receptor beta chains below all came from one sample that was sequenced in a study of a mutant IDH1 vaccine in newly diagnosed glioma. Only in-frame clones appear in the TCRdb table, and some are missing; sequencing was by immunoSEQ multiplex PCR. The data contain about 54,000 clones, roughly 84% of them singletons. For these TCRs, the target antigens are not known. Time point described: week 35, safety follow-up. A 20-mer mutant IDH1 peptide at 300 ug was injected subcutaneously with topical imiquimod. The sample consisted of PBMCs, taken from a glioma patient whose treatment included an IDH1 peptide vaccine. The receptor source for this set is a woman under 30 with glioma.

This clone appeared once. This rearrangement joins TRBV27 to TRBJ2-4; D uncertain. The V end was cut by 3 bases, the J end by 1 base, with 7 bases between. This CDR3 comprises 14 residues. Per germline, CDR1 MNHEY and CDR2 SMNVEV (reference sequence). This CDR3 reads CASSLNLAKNIQYF. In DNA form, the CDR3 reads TGTGCCAGCAGTTTGAATCTGGCCAAAAACATTCAGTACTTC.

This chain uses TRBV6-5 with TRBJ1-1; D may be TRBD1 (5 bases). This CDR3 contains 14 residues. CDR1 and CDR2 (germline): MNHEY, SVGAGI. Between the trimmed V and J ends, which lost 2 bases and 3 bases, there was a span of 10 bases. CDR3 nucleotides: TGTGCCAGCAGTTACGGGGGTAGCCACACTGAAGCTTTCTTT. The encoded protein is CASSYGGSHTEAFF.

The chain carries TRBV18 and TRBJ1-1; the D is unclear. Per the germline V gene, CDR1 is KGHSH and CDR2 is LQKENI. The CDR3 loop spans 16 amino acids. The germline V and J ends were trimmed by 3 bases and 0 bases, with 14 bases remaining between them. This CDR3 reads CASSPNPALMNTEAFF. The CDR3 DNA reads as TGTGCCAGCTCACCGAACCCAGCGTTAATGAACACTGAAGCTTTCTTT. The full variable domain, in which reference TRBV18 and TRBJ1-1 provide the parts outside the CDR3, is NAGVMQNPRHLVRRRGQEARLRCSPMKGHSHVYWYRQLPEEGLKFMVYLQKENIIDESGMPKERFSAEFPKEGPSILRIQQVVRGDSAAYFCASSPNPALMNTEAFFGQGTRLTVV.

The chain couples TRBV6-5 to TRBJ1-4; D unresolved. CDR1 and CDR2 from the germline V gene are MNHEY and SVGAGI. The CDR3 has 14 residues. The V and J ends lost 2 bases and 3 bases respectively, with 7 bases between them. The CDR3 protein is CASSYARSNEKLFF. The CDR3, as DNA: TGTGCCAGCAGTTACGCCAGGTCTAATGAAAAACTGTTTTTT.

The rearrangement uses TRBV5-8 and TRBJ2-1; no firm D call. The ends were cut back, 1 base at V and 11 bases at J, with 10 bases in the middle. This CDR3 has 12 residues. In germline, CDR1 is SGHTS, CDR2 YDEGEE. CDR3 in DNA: TGTGCCAGCAGCTTGCAACGGGCGAAGCAGTTCTTC. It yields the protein CASSLQRAKQFF. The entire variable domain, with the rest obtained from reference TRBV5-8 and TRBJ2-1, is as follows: EAGVTQSPTHLIKTRGQQATLRCSPISGHTSVYWYQQALGLGLQFLLWYDEGEERNRGNFPPRFSGRQFPNYSSELNVNALELEDSALYLCASSLQRAKQFFGPGTRLTVL.

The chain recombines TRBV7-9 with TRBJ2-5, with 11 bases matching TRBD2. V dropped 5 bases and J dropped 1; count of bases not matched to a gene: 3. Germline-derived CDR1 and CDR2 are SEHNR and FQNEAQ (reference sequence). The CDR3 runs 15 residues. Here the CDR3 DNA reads TGTGCCAGCAGCGTCGGGACTAGCGGCCAAGAGACCCAGTACTTC. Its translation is CASSVGTSGQETQYF.

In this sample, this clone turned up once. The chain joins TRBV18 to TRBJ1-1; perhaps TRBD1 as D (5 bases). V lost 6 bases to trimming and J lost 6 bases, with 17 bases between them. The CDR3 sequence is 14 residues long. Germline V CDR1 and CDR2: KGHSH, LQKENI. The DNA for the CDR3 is TGTGCCAGCTCCCGGACACTAGGGGACCCTGAAGCTTTCTTT. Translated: CASSRTLGDPEAFF.

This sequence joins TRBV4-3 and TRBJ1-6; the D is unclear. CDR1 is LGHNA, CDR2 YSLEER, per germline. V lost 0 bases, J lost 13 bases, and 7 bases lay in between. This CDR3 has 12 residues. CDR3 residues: CASSQETAPLHF. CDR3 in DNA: TGCGCCAGCAGCCAAGAAACAGCCCCCCTCCACTTT.

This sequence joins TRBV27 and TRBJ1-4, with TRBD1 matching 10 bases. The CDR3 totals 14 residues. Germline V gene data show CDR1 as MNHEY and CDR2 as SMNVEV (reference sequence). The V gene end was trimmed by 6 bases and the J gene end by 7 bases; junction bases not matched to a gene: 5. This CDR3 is CASSMTGGSEKLFF. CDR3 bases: TGTGCCAGCAGCATGACAGGGGGCAGTGAAAAACTGTTTTTT.

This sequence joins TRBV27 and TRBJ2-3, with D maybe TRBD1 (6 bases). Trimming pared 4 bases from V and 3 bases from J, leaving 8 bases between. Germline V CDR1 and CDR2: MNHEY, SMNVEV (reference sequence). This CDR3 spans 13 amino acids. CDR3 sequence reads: CASSSTGTDTQYF. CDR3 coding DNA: TGTGCCAGCAGTTCAACAGGGACAGATACGCAGTATTTT.

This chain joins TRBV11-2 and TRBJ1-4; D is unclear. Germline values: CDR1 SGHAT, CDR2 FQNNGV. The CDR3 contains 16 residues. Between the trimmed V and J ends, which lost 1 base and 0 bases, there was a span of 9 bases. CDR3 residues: CASSLGHSSTNEKLFF. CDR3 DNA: TGTGCCAGCAGCTTAGGTCACAGCTCAACTAATGAAAAACTGTTTTTT.

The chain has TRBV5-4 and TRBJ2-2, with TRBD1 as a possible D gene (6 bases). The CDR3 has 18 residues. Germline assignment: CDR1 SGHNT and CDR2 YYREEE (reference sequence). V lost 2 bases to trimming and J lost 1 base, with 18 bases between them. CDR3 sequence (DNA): TGTGCCAGCAGCTTAGACCCCAGGGGTTTACAGAACACCGGGGAGCTGTTTTTT. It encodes CASSLDPRGLQNTGELFF.

In nucleotides, the CDR3 is TGTGCCAGCAGTGAATGGGGTGCGGGGGAGGAGCAGTTCTTC. Translated: CASSEWGAGEEQFF. This chain joins TRBV6-1 and TRBJ2-1; 7 bases agree with TRBD2. The V gene's germline CDR1 is MNHNS and CDR2 SASEGT. CDR3 length: 14 amino acids. J gave up 10 bases and V 2 bases, and 8 bases lay outside the gene matches.

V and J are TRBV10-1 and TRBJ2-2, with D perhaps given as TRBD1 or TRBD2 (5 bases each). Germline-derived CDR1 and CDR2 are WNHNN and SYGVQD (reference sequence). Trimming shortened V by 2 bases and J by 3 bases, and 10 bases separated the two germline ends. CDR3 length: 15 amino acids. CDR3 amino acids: CASSEMRGDTGELFF. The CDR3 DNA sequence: TGCGCCAGCAGTGAGATGAGAGGGGACACCGGGGAGCTGTTTTTT.

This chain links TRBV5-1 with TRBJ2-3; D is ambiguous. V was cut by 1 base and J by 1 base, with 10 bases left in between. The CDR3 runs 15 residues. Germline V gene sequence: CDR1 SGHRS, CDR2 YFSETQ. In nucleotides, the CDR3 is TGCGCCAGCAGCTTGAAGTTGCAAGGCACAGATACGCAGTATTTT. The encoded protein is CASSLKLQGTDTQYF.

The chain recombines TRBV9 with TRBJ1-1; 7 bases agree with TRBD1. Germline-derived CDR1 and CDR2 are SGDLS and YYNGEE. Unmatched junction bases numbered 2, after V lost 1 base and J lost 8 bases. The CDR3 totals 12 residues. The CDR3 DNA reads TGTGCCAGCAGCGTAACAGGGGACGAAGCTTTCTTT. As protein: CASSVTGDEAFF.

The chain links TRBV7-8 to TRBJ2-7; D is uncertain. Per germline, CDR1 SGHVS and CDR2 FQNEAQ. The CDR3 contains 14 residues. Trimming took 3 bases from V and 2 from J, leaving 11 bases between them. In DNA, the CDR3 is TGTGCCAGCAGCTTTGGGGATGGGGCCTACGAGCAGTACTTC. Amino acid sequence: CASSFGDGAYEQYF. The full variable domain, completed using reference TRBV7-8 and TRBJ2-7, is GAGVSQSPRYKVAKRGQDVALRCDPISGHVSLFWYQQALGQGPEFLTYFQNEAQLDKSGLPSDRFFAERPEGSVSTLKIQRTQQEDSAVYLCASSFGDGAYEQYFGPGTRLTVT.

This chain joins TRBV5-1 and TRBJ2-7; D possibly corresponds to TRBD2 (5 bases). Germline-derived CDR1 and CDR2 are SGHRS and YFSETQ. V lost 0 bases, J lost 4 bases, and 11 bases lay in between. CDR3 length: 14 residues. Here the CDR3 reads CASSLARGSYEQYF. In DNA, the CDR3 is TGCGCCAGCAGCTTGGCCCGGGGATCATACGAGCAGTACTTC.